These 19 T cell receptor beta chains were sequenced from one sample in a study of cytotoxic CD8 clonotypes in ibrutinib-treated CLL. Profiled with immunoSEQ multiplex PCR; TCRdb holds only in-frame clones, not every one. The data hold fewer than 90,000 clones, with about 86% observed a single time. Sequencing was performed on PBMCs, taken before ibrutinib treatment. The receptor source for this set is a human donor with chronic lymphocytic leukemia.

The chain joins TRBV30 to TRBJ2-7, with TRBD1 matching 10 bases. V was pared by 4 bases and J by 3 bases, with 6 bases of the junction left unmatched. Germline V gene lookup returns CDR1 GTSNPN and CDR2 SVGIG (reference sequence). The CDR3 loop spans 14 amino acids. For the CDR3, the DNA is TGTGCCTGGAAAACCGGGACAGGGGACTACGAGCAGTACTTC. Residues: CAWKTGTGDYEQYF.

This rearrangement joins TRBV18 to TRBJ1-3; no reliable D call. V lost 3 bases, J lost 0 bases, and 12 bases lay in between. The CDR3 covers 16 residues. Germline V gives CDR1 KGHSH, CDR2 LQKENI. The DNA for the CDR3 is TGTGCCAGCTCACCGTGGCAGAAAGACTCTGGAAACACCATATATTTT. It encodes CASSPWQKDSGNTIYF.

V usage is TRBV6-5 and J usage is TRBJ1-2; possibly TRBD1 for D (6 bases). V lost 2 bases and J lost 5, with 15 bases in between. CDR3 length: 15 amino acids. The germline V gene encodes CDR1 MNHEY and CDR2 SVGAGI. The CDR3 loop reads CASSYEGGSWYGYTF. DNA of the CDR3: TGTGCCAGCAGTTACGAAGGGGGGTCGTGGTATGGCTACACCTTC.

The chain couples TRBV4-1 to TRBJ1-5; the match to TRBD1 covers 10 bases. The germline V gene encodes CDR1 MGHRA and CDR2 YSYEKL. The CDR3 is made up of 16 amino acids. Trimming at V came to 1 base and at J to 7 bases, leaving 7 bases not matched to a gene. DNA of the CDR3: TGCGCCAGCAGCCAAGGTCGCGGGACAGGGGACCAGCCCCAGCATTTT. This encodes CASSQGRGTGDQPQHF.

This clone ranks as medium-sized. V gene TRBV5-1 combines with J gene TRBJ1-5; D gene uncertain. The V end was cut by 4 bases, the J end by 0 bases, with 11 bases between. Germline V gives CDR1 SGHRS, CDR2 YFSETQ. This CDR3 has 15 residues. CDR3 sequence (DNA): TGCGCCAGCAGCACAGACGGATATAGCAATCAGCCCCAGCATTTT. This codes for CASSTDGYSNQPQHF.

This clone was seen a handful of times. The gene calls are TRBV19 and TRBJ1-1; the match to TRBD1 covers 7 bases. V lost 6 bases and J lost 0; bases outside the gene matches: 7. Germline V CDR1 and CDR2: LNHDA, SQIVND (reference sequence). The CDR3 spans 15 residues. In nucleotides, the CDR3 is TGTGCCAGTAGCCTACAGGGGCCGTTGAACACTGAAGCTTTCTTT. Translated: CASSLQGPLNTEAFF.

The rearrangement joins TRBV7-8 to TRBJ2-3; D possibly corresponds to TRBD2 (5 bases). This CDR3 is 17 amino acids long. The V end lost 3 bases, the J end lost 0 bases, and 16 bases lay between the germline ends. Germline V gene sequence: CDR1 SGHVS, CDR2 FQNEAQ. CDR3 in amino acids: CASSFRFGDTSTDTQYF. CDR3 bases: TGTGCCAGCAGCTTTAGGTTCGGGGATACTAGCACAGATACGCAGTATTTT.

This rearrangement joins TRBV9 to TRBJ1-3, with 7 bases matching TRBD1. Unmatched junction bases numbered 10, after V lost 5 bases and J lost 2 bases. This CDR3 comprises 16 residues. From germline, CDR1 is SGDLS and CDR2 YYNGEE. The CDR3 region has the DNA TGTGCCAGCAGTAACCAACAGGGGAACACTGGAAACACCATATATTTT. As protein: CASSNQQGNTGNTIYF.

The chain recombines TRBV18 with TRBJ1-2, with D perhaps matching TRBD1 (6 bases). Germline CDR1 KGHSH, CDR2 LQKENI. V was shortened by 0 bases and J by 7 bases, with 15 bases between the two germline ends. CDR3 size: 15 residues. The DNA of the CDR3 is TGTGCCAGCTCACCACCGACGGCGGGGGCCGGTGGCTACACCTTC. It codes for CASSPPTAGAGGYTF.

This chain uses TRBV7-2 with TRBJ1-1, with D unclear. Germline lookup yields CDR1 SGHTA and CDR2 FQGNSA. Trimming shortened V by 3 bases and J by 5 bases, and 10 bases separated the two germline ends. This CDR3 contains 13 residues. As DNA, the CDR3 is TGTGCCAGCAGCTTGGGAACGGGGACTGAAGCTTTCTTT. It specifies CASSLGTGTEAFF.

This sequence joins TRBV20-1 and TRBJ1-2; maybe TRBD1 (5 bases). V lost 8 bases, J lost 6 bases, and 10 bases lay in between. This CDR3 is 10 amino acids long. Germline values: CDR1 DFQATT, CDR2 SNEGSKA (reference sequence). CDR3 amino acids: CSLAGNGYTF. CDR3 sequence (DNA): TGCAGTCTCGCAGGGAATGGCTACACCTTC.

The rearrangement uses TRBV9 and TRBJ2-6; the D call may be TRBD1 or TRBD2 (5 bases each). Germline CDR1 is SGDLS and CDR2 is YYNGEE. Trimming removed 1 base from V and 4 bases from J, with 15 bases in between. CDR3 size: 17 residues. The CDR3 DNA follows: TGTGCCAGCAGCGTATTCGCAGGGACGAAAGGGGCCAACGTCCTGACTTTC. It encodes CASSVFAGTKGANVLTF.

This chain connects TRBV7-6 to TRBJ1-2, with a tentative D call TRBD1 (5 bases). The CDR3 is made up of 13 amino acids. V was trimmed by 5 bases and J by 7 bases, leaving 14 bases between them. Germline V gene lookup returns CDR1 SGHVS and CDR2 FNYEAQ. CDR3 nucleotides: TGTGCCAGCAGCGACGGGACGCCCGGTGGCTACACCTTC. This gives the protein CASSDGTPGGYTF.

The rearrangement joins TRBV4-1 to TRBJ2-1; 7 nucleotides align to TRBD2. Germline loops: CDR1 MGHRA, CDR2 YSYEKL. This CDR3 is built from 18 residues. V dropped 1 base and J dropped 3; count of bases not matched to a gene: 12. CDR3 sequence: CASSQAGVRRENYNEQFF. CDR3 DNA sequence: TGCGCCAGCAGCCAAGCGGGGGTACGGCGGGAGAACTACAATGAGCAGTTCTTC.

The chain employs TRBV9 and TRBJ2-4; D is tentatively TRBD1 or TRBD2 (5 bases each). The CDR3 is made up of 16 amino acids. The V and J ends lost 4 bases and 4 bases respectively, with 18 bases between them. In germline, CDR1 is SGDLS, CDR2 YYNGEE. The CDR3 DNA sequence: TGTGCCAGCAGCTCACCATTCCGGGACGGTAAAAACATTCAGTACTTC. This sequence encodes CASSSPFRDGKNIQYF.

The rearrangement uses TRBV7-2 and TRBJ1-2; D call uncertain. The germline CDR1 and CDR2 sequences are SGHTA and FQGNSA. The CDR3 length is 14 residues. The germline V and J ends were trimmed by 5 bases and 7 bases, with 17 bases remaining between them. DNA of the CDR3: TGTGCCAGCAGCCCTTCATTGGCCGGGCGTGGCTACACCTTC. It codes for CASSPSLAGRGYTF.

The V call is TRBV6-5, the J call TRBJ1-5; 7 bases fit TRBD1. Per germline, CDR1 MNHEY and CDR2 SVGAGI. With 6 bases clipped from V and 6 bases from J, the junction kept 5 bases outside the gene matches. The CDR3 extends over 13 amino acids. The CDR3 DNA sequence: TGTGCCAGCAGCCGAGACAGGGTTCAGCCCCAGCATTTT. Translated: CASSRDRVQPQHF.

The CDR3 sequence: CASSLLLTGQYF. The CDR3 region has the DNA TGTGCCAGCAGTTTGCTCCTGACAGGGCAGTACTTC. The chain uses TRBV28 and TRBJ2-7; D may be TRBD1 (6 bases). The CDR3 loop spans 12 amino acids. Germline assignment: CDR1 MDHEN and CDR2 SYDVKM. The ends were cut back, 3 bases at V and 9 bases at J, with 12 bases in the middle. The complete variable domain, with remaining parts taken from reference TRBV28 and TRBJ2-7, reads DVKVTQSSRYLVKRTGEKVFLECVQDMDHENMFWYRQDPGLGLRLIYFSYDVKMKEKGDIPEGYSVSREKKERFSLILESASTNQTSMYLCASSLLLTGQYFGPGTRLTVT.

V usage is TRBV9 and J usage is TRBJ2-1; D remains unclear. The V end was cut by 0 bases, the J end by 9 bases, with 4 bases between. Germline V gene sequence: CDR1 SGDLS, CDR2 YYNGEE. The CDR3 spans 11 residues. CDR3 bases: TGTGCCAGCAGCGTAGGAAGTGAGCAGTTCTTC. Encoded protein: CASSVGSEQFF.